This TCR beta chain is from a study of identical twins. V was trimmed by 0 bases and J by 6 bases, leaving 8 bases between them. Germline V gene sequence: CDR1 SEHNR, CDR2 FQNEAQ (reference sequence). CDR3 length: 13 amino acids. TCRdb itself ran the 5' RACE reads through MiXCR, one entry per CDR3 protein. This sample has roughly 240,000 distinct CDR3 sequences, with 7% found just once. This same sample was also taken into another study, of yellow fever vaccine responses in identical twins.

Sequenced input: memory (CD45RO+) T cells sorted from blood. The chain recombines TRBV7-9 with TRBJ1-1; D may be TRBD1 (5 bases). This TCR was recovered from a woman between 18 and 29 years old in good health. CDR3 amino acids: CASSLAEGPEAFF. As DNA, the CDR3 is TGTGCCAGCAGCTTAGCAGAGGGGCCTGAAGCTTTCTTT.